Listed below are T cell receptor beta chains from one sample, sequenced in a study of cytomegalovirus exposure and HLA in healthy donors. This table comes from immunoSEQ multiplex PCR, and its TCRdb copy is limited to in-frame clones, with some not included. The sample includes approximately 110,000 clones, roughly 85% of them seen just once. The specimen sequenced was PBMCs. The receptors originated from a woman in her thirties or forties in good health and CMV-seronegative. Each CDR3 is given with its conserved first and last residue. The D gene is left open where the match is weak. Only part of the rows carry a size: once, few, many, or a class if the clone is expanded.

D	J	V	size	DNA	CDR3
TRBD2	TRBJ2-7	TRBV7-2	.	TGTGCCAGCAGCCCAAGGACTAGCGGGAACTACGAGCAGTACTTC	CASSPRTSGNYEQYF
.	TRBJ2-7	TRBV27	.	TGTGCCAGCAGTTTCGCTGGGGGCGACGAGCAGTACTTC	CASSFAGGDEQYF
.	TRBJ2-2	TRBV7-8	.	TGTGCCAGCAGCTCCCAGTACACCGGGGAGCTGTTTTTT	CASSSQYTGELFF
.	TRBJ1-2	TRBV5-1	.	TGCGCCAGCCGGGAGGACACGGACTATTATGGCTACACCTTC	CASREDTDYYGYTF
.	TRBJ1-2	TRBV19	.	TGTGCCAGTAGTATAAACGCGGAAGATGGCTACACCTTC	CASSINAEDGYTF
.	TRBJ2-7	TRBV6-5	.	TGTGCCAGCACGAGATCACAGGGAACCTACGAGCAGTACTTC	CASTRSQGTYEQYF
.	TRBJ2-1	TRBV11-2	.	TGTGCCAGCAGCTTAAGTGGGAGTAGAAATGAGCAGTTCTTC	CASSLSGSRNEQFF
.	TRBJ1-1	TRBV28	.	TGTGCCAGCAGCCGTAACACTGAAGCTTTCTTT	CASSRNTEAFF
TRBD2	TRBJ2-3	TRBV5-6	few	TGTGCCAGCAGCCGGAGGACTAGCGGGGGCACAGATACGCAGTATTTT	CASSRRTSGGTDTQYF
.	TRBJ1-1	TRBV4-3	.	TGCGCCAGCAGCCAAGTCGGGCGGGAGAACACTGAAGCTTTCTTT	CASSQVGRENTEAFF
.	TRBJ2-7	TRBV29-1	.	TGCAGCGTTGTACTAGACGGGTACGAGCAGTACTTC	CSVVLDGYEQYF
TRBD2	TRBJ2-3	TRBV9	.	TGTGCCAGCAGCCGCCGGGGTAGCGGGGGGATCACAGATACGCAGTATTTT	CASSRRGSGGITDTQYF
TRBD1	TRBJ2-7	TRBV28	.	TGTGCCAGCAGCCTATACGGGACAGCCTACGAGCAGTACTTC	CASSLYGTAYEQYF
TRBD2	TRBJ2-2	TRBV27	.	TGTGCCAGCAGTTTGTCATCAGCGGGAGGATGGGCCGGGGAGCTGTTTTTT	CASSLSSAGGWAGELFF
TRBD1	TRBJ2-7	TRBV11-2	.	TGTGCCAGCAGCTTCGGGGACAGGGGACTCGAGCAGTACTTC	CASSFGDRGLEQYF
.	TRBJ2-1	TRBV18	.	TGTGCCAGCTCACCTTCTCCGGAGGGTCGGCCGTTCTTC	CASSPSPEGRPFF
.	TRBJ2-3	TRBV4-2	few	TGTGCCAGCAGCCTATCAGCCGCCGGAACAGACACAGATACGCAGTATTTT	CASSLSAAGTDTDTQYF
TRBD2	TRBJ2-7	TRBV4-3	.	TGCGCCAGCAGCGTGCTAGCGGGAGGCTCCTACGAGCAGTACTTC	CASSVLAGGSYEQYF
.	TRBJ1-4	TRBV21-1	.	TGTGCCAGCAGCAAACGGGGTAAACAGGGGGCAACTAATGAAAAACTGTTTTTT	CASSKRGKQGATNEKLFF
TRBD2	TRBJ2-5	TRBV6-6	once	TGTGCCAGCAGTTACGCCGGGAGGGATCAAGAGACCCAGTACTTC	CASSYAGRDQETQYF
.	TRBJ1-5	TRBV2	.	TGTGCCAGCACCCTCGGGGGAGACGGCAATCAGCCCCAGCATTTT	CASTLGGDGNQPQHF
TRBD2	TRBJ2-1	TRBV30	.	TGTGCCTGCGATACTAGCGGGATAATAGGTGAGCAGTTCTTC	CACDTSGIIGEQFF
.	TRBJ1-1	TRBV28	.	TGTGCCAGCAGTCCGCCAGGAGGTCCCTCACGGGCTTTCTTT	CASSPPGGPSRAFF
.	TRBJ1-2	TRBV6-1	.	TGTGCCAGCGGCAGCTATGGCTACACCTTC	CASGSYGYTF
.	TRBJ2-3	TRBV11-3	.	TGTGCCAGCAGCTCCCCTAGTTCAGATACGCAGTATTTT	CASSSPSSDTQYF
.	TRBJ1-1	TRBV7-8	.	TGTGCCAGCAGCTTAGGAGGAGTTATGAACACTGAAGCTTTCTTT	CASSLGGVMNTEAFF
.	TRBJ1-2	TRBV5-4	.	TGTGCCAGCAGCTTTGGGGGGACCTCTAACTATGGCTACACCTTC	CASSFGGTSNYGYTF
.	TRBJ2-3	TRBV28	.	TGTGCCAGCGGGGGGGCGGACAGGGAGTTCACAGATACGCAGTATTTT	CASGGADREFTDTQYF
.	TRBJ1-1	TRBV5-4	.	TGTGCCAGCAGCTACCTAATCCCGGGAGGGATCTACACTGAAGCTTTCTTT	CASSYLIPGGIYTEAFF
.	TRBJ1-2	TRBV5-5	.	TGTGCCAGCAGCGCATTGCGGGGAAGGGATGGCTACACCTTC	CASSALRGRDGYTF
.	TRBJ2-1	TRBV6-4	.	TGTGCCAGCACTCTTCAGGGGTCTTGGCCTTACAATGAGCAGTTCTTC	CASTLQGSWPYNEQFF
TRBD1	TRBJ2-2	TRBV10-3	.	TGTGCCATCAAAGGGACAGGGCTTACCGGGGAGCTGTTTTTT	CAIKGTGLTGELFF
.	TRBJ1-1	TRBV7-9	.	TGTGCCAGCAGCTCGAAGGGGACACCTTACTACACTGAAGCTTTCTTT	CASSSKGTPYYTEAFF
TRBD1	TRBJ2-1	TRBV28	once	TGTGCCAGCAGTTTAGTGACAGGGGTAGCCTACAATGAGCAGTTCTTC	CASSLVTGVAYNEQFF
.	TRBJ2-5	TRBV7-8	once	TGTGCCAGCAGCTTACAAACTCAAGAGACCCAGTACTTC	CASSLQTQETQYF
TRBD2	TRBJ2-2	TRBV5-1	few	TGCGCCAGCAGCATGGATAGCGGGGGCAACACCGGGGAGCTGTTTTTT	CASSMDSGGNTGELFF